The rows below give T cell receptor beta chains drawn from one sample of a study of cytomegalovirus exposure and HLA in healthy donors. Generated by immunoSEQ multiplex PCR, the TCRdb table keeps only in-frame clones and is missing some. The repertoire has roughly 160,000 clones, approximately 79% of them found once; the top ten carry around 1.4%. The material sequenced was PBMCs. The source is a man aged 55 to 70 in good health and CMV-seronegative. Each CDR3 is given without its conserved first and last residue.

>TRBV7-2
ASSLRRQGNSGIYNEQF
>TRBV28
ASRDSGRRYEQY
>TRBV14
ASSQYGGAGANVLT
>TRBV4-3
ASSPTPWGDRATNEKLF
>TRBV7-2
ASRNGDRGRSPLH
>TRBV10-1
ASSPGGNGEKLF
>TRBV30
AWSAGQGTQPQH
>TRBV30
AAEGRGAADEQY
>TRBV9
ASSVGSSGYTDTQY
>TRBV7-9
ASSLSGGIGLMEW
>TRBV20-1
SARHSTEAF
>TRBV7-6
ASSRQGRYDEQY
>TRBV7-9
ASSLGVSYEQY
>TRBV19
ASSPQGMETQY
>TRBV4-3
ASSQESLLGGGYGYT
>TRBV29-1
RVTSGSNNEQF
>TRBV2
ASRGTRGQTEAF
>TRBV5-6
ASSLAGLGRSSEQY
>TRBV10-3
AISEKGEWDTQY
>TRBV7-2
ASSPRGGTEAF
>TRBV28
ASRATPGQTYEQY
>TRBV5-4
ASSLVTGGTDTQY
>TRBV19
ASSISVYYEQY
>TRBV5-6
ASSLTGPSNQPQH
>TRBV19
ASSLGRSGGHEQY
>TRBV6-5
ASSRGTGYTDTQY
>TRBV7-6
ASSPRTSGSAGREQY
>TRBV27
ASSSQGGEETQY